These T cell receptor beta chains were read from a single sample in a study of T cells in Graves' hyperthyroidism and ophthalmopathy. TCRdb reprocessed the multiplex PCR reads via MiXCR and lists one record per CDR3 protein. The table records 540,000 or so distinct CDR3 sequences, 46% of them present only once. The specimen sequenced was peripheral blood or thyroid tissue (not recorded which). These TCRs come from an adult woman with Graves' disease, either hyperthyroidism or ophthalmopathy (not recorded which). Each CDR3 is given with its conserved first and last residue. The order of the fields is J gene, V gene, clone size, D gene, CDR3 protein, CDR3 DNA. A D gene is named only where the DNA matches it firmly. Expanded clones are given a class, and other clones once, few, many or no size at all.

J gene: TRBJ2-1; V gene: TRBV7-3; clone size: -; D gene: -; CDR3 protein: CASSLRIAVSSYNEQFF; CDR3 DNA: TGTGCCAGCAGCTTACGAATAGCGGTTAGCTCCTACAATGAGCAGTTCTTC
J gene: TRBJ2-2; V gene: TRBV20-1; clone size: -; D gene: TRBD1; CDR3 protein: CSCPGTVSYNEQFF; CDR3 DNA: TGCAGTTGCCCCGGGACAGTGTCCTACAATGAGCAGTTTTTT
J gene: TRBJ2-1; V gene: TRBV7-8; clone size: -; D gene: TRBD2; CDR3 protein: CASSSSGRQQFF; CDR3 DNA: TGTGCCAGCAGCTCGAGCGGGAGGCAGCAGTTCTTC
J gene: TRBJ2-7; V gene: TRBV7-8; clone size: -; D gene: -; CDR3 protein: CASSLFPWAGSYEQYF; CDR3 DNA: TGTGCCAGCAGCTTATTCCCCTGGGCAGGCTCCTACGAGCAGTACTTC
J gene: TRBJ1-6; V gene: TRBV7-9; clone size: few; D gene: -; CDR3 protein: CASSLSGERSPLHF; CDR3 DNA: TGTGCCAGCAGCTTATCAGGGGAGAGGTCACCCCTCCACTTT
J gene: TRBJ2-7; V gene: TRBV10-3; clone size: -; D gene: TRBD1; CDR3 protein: CASSYRQGANEQYF; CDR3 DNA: TGTGCCAGCAGCTACAGACAGGGGGCTAACGAGCAGTACTTC
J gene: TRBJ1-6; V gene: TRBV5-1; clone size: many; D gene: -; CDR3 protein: CASSLGAFNSPLHF; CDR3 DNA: TGCGCCAGCAGCTTGGGGGCGTTTAATTCACCCCTCCACTTT
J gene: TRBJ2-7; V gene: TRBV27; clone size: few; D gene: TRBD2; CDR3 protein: CASSLILAGFYEQYF; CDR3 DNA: TGTGCCAGCAGTTTGATCCTAGCGGGCTTCTACGAGCAGTACTTC
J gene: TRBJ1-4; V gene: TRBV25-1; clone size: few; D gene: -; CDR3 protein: CASSEAHLNEKLFF; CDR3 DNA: TGTGCCAGCAGTGAGGCGCACCTGAATGAAAAACTGTTTTTT
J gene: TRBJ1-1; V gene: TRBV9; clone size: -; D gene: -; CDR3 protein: CASSQLPGEWGHSNTEAFF; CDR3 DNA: TGTGCCAGCAGCCAACTGCCTGGGGAATGGGGACACTCGAACACTGAAGCTTTCTTT
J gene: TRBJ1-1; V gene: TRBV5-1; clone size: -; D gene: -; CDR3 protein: CASSLEGAATEAFF; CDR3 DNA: TGCGCCAGCAGCTTGGAGGGAGCAGCCACTGAAGCTTTCTTT